Shown below are 5 T cell receptor beta chains from a single sample sequenced in a study of blood T cell repertoires in COVID-19. Clones were read by immunoSEQ multiplex PCR, and TCRdb kept only the in-frame ones, dropping some. The table lists 180,000 or so clones, roughly 86% of them singletons. Sequencing was carried out using peripheral blood. These receptors all come from a man aged 40-55 years who had recovered from COVID-19.

V usage is TRBV7-3 and J usage is TRBJ1-6, with D possibly matching TRBD1 (5 bases). The CDR3 length is 15 residues. V shed 2 bases and J shed 1 base, with 6 bases lying between them. The germline gives CDR1 SGHTA, CDR2 FQGTGA. This CDR3 is CASSLGGSYNSPLHF. CDR3 nucleotides: TGTGCCAGCAGCTTAGGGGGGTCCTATAATTCACCCCTCCACTTT.

The V gene is TRBV7-9, the J gene TRBJ2-2, with D uncertain. Germline assignment: CDR1 SEHNR and CDR2 FQNEAQ (reference sequence). V dropped 5 bases and J dropped 7 bases, with 8 bases sitting between them. The CDR3 totals 12 residues. The CDR3 reads CASSHRVGELFF. In DNA, the CDR3 is TGTGCCAGCAGCCACCGGGTCGGGGAGCTGTTTTTT.

The genes are TRBV6-1 and TRBJ2-7; possibly TRBD1 for D (5 bases). In germline, CDR1 is MNHNS, CDR2 SASEGT. V shed 3 bases and J shed 2 bases, with 8 bases lying between them. This CDR3 has 13 amino acids. DNA for the CDR3: TGTGCCAGCAGTGATCAGGACACCTACGAGCAGTACTTC. Protein product: CASSDQDTYEQYF.

The rearrangement links TRBV28 to TRBJ2-7; tentative D call: TRBD1 (5 bases). CDR3 length: 14 residues. The germline CDR1 and CDR2 sequences are MDHEN and SYDVKM. Trimming took off 5 bases at V and 5 bases at J, with 16 bases between the two ends. The CDR3 DNA reads TGTGCCAGCAGTCTTCAGGGTGGGAAGGACGAGCAGTACTTC. Translation: CASSLQGGKDEQYF.

The chain links TRBV6-5 to TRBJ2-1, with 9 bases matching TRBD1. There are 13 residues in the CDR3. CDR1 and CDR2 from the germline V gene are MNHEY and SVGAGI. V shed 6 bases, J shed 7 bases, and the junction held 4 bases outside the gene matches. The CDR3 bases are TGTGCCAGCAGGACAGGGGGAGGGAATGAGCAGTTCTTC. Translated: CASRTGGGNEQFF.